The rows below give T cell receptor beta chains drawn from one sample of a study of OX40 agonist ivuxolimab in advanced cancers. Profiling relied on immunoSEQ multiplex PCR, and the TCRdb table lists in-frame clones only, not all of them. In the table there are 60,000 to 85,000 clones, around 89% of which are singletons. The sequencing here drew on CD4+ or CD8+ T cells sorted from blood, taken in a trial of the OX40 agonist ivuxolimab. The receptors stem from an adult with an advanced solid tumor such as melanoma, head and neck, liver or kidney cancer. CDR3s include the opening cysteine and the closing phenylalanine or tryptophan. The D gene is left open where the match is weak.

J gene: TRBJ1-3; V gene: TRBV28; D gene: .; CDR3 DNA: TGTGCCAGCAGTGGTGGGGCGACCACGGACACCATATATTTT; CDR3 protein: CASSGGATTDTIYF
J gene: TRBJ2-3; V gene: TRBV19; D gene: TRBD2; CDR3 DNA: TGTGCCAGTAAAGTGGCGGGGGGTTGGGCGCAGTATTTT; CDR3 protein: CASKVAGGWAQYF
J gene: TRBJ2-1; V gene: TRBV5-1; D gene: .; CDR3 DNA: TGCGCCAGCAGCACTCTGGGTATTGACAATGAGCAGTTCTTC; CDR3 protein: CASSTLGIDNEQFF
J gene: TRBJ1-4; V gene: TRBV13; D gene: TRBD1; CDR3 DNA: TGTGCCAGCAGCCCCAGGGGGCGCGATGAAAAACTGTTTTTT; CDR3 protein: CASSPRGRDEKLFF
J gene: TRBJ1-6; V gene: TRBV6-5; D gene: TRBD1; CDR3 DNA: TGTGCCAGCAGGACAGGGAATTCACCCCTCCACTTT; CDR3 protein: CASRTGNSPLHF
J gene: TRBJ2-7; V gene: TRBV5-4; D gene: .; CDR3 DNA: TGTGCCAGCAGCCAGGAATTATTCTACGAGCAGTACTTC; CDR3 protein: CASSQELFYEQYF
J gene: TRBJ1-1; V gene: TRBV6-6; D gene: .; CDR3 DNA: TGTGCCAGCAGTTACACCCGTAGTAACACTGAAGCTTTCTTT; CDR3 protein: CASSYTRSNTEAFF
J gene: TRBJ1-3; V gene: TRBV29-1; D gene: .; CDR3 DNA: TGCAGCGTTCGGGCCAGCGGAAACACCATATATTTT; CDR3 protein: CSVRASGNTIYF
J gene: TRBJ2-7; V gene: TRBV4-2; D gene: TRBD1; CDR3 DNA: TGTGCCAGCAGAAGGGACAGGAGCTCCTACGAGCAGTACTTC; CDR3 protein: CASRRDRSSYEQYF
J gene: TRBJ2-5; V gene: TRBV5-6; D gene: .; CDR3 DNA: TGTGCCAGCAGCCCCGTGGTTCAAAACCAAGAGACCCAGTACTTC; CDR3 protein: CASSPVVQNQETQYF